This T cell receptor (beta chain) is drawn from a study of T cell repertoires in cytomegalovirus infection. Study-wide context: Selected CMV epitopes included recently identified HLA-C-restricted ones as well as well-studied HLA-B-restricted ones. CMV infection plus the matching HLA type was flagged by public TCR beta signatures. Points from the study as a whole: Clonotypes of TCR beta that were HLA-C-restricted and CMV-specific dominated the ex vivo response.

TCRdb itself ran the reads through MiXCR, one entry per CDR3 protein. The repertoire has 250,000 to 300,000 distinct CDR3 sequences, approximately 22% of them found once; the top ten carry roughly 19%. This clonotype was detected only a few times. Its antigen is still unknown. CDR1 and CDR2 from the germline V gene are SQVTM and ANQGSEA. V lost 5 bases to trimming and J lost 15 bases, with 23 bases between them. This CDR3 is built from 13 residues. The V and J genes are TRBV29-1 and TRBJ2-1, with TRBD1 as a possible D gene (6 bases). This receptor was identified in a human donor in good health (CMV status not recorded). Some clones in this sample may be carry-over from other donors' samples. The sample in question was cultured PBMCs, obtained from culture after CMV antigen stimulation. CDR3 in amino acids: CSVTDSSLIGGFF. CDR3 sequence (DNA): TGCAGCGTTACGGACAGTTCACTCATAGGGGGGTTCTTC.